The 29 T cell receptor beta chains below come from one sample, sequenced in a study of cytomegalovirus exposure and HLA in healthy donors. The PCR ran on 60 Vbeta and 13 Jbeta primers. The assay was immunoSEQ multiplex PCR, and TCRdb's table has in-frame clones only and misses some. The sample includes fewer than 120,000 clones, about 90% of them seen just once. The material sequenced was PBMCs. These receptors were taken from a man aged 40-49 years in good health and CMV-seronegative.

This clone has just a few counts. The V gene is TRBV27, the J gene TRBJ1-2; D might be TRBD1 (6 bases). The CDR3 totals 15 residues. Trimming stripped 2 bases from V and 4 bases from J, with 14 bases between. The V gene's germline CDR1 is MNHEY and CDR2 SMNVEV (reference sequence). CDR3 sequence (DNA): TGTGCCAGCAGTTTACGGGTTGGGACAATCTATGGCTACACCTTC. It encodes CASSLRVGTIYGYTF.

The chain recombines TRBV7-8 with TRBJ1-2; 12 nucleotides match TRBD1. The V and J ends lost 2 bases and 8 bases, in that order; junction bases with no gene match: 12. The CDR3 is 17 residues long. Germline loops: CDR1 SGHVS, CDR2 FQNEAQ. The CDR3 loop is CASSLRGRGQGAGGYTF. DNA for the CDR3: TGTGCCAGCAGCTTACGGGGGAGGGGACAGGGGGCGGGAGGCTACACCTTC.

V is TRBV5-6 and J is TRBJ1-5, with a possible D match to TRBD1 (6 bases). Germline CDR1 SGHDT, CDR2 YYEEEE. This CDR3 contains 14 residues. Trimming removed 4 bases at V and 4 bases at J, with 12 bases between. This CDR3 is CASSPGGGNQPQHF. CDR3 sequence (DNA): TGTGCCAGCAGCCCTGGGGGCGGTAATCAGCCCCAGCATTTT. The full variable domain, completed using reference TRBV5-6 and TRBJ1-5, is DAGVTQSPTHLIKTRGQQVTLRCSPKSGHDTVSWYQQALGQGPQFIFQYYEEEERQRGNFPDRFSGHQFPNYSSELNVNALLLGDSALYLCASSPGGGNQPQHFGDGTRLSIL.

V and J are TRBV5-1 and TRBJ1-1, with D possibly being TRBD1 (5 bases). The length of the CDR3 is 16 residues. Trimming left V 4 bases short and J 4 bases short, with 20 bases between. Per germline, CDR1 SGHRS and CDR2 YFSETQ. The CDR3 sequence: CASSLTTSTQGTEAFF. For the CDR3, the DNA is TGCGCCAGCAGCCTAACTACTTCAACCCAGGGCACTGAAGCTTTCTTT.

This clone was recorded once. This chain uses TRBV16 with TRBJ2-7; the D is unclear. V lost 7 bases, J lost 2 bases, and 12 bases lay in between. The V gene's germline CDR1 is KGHSY and CDR2 FQNENV. The CDR3 covers 13 residues. Written as DNA, the CDR3 is TGTGCCAGCACCCCATCTGAGGCCTACGAGCAGTACTTC. Its translation is CASTPSEAYEQYF.

The genes are TRBV6-5 and TRBJ1-1; the D gene is possibly TRBD1 (6 bases). CDR3 length: 14 amino acids. The ends were cut back, 0 bases at V and 4 bases at J, with 9 bases in the middle. Germline V gene lookup returns CDR1 MNHEY and CDR2 SVGAGI. The CDR3 DNA reads as TGTGCCAGCAGTTACTCGCGAGGGGGCACTGAAGCTTTCTTT. Translated, it gives CASSYSRGGTEAFF.

The chain is built from TRBV28 and TRBJ1-5; 7 positions agree with TRBD1. Trimming at V came to 9 bases and at J to 3 bases, leaving 5 bases not matched to a gene. The CDR3 totals 13 residues. Germline-derived CDR1 and CDR2 are MDHEN and SYDVKM. Written as DNA, the CDR3 is TGTGCCAGTATGGGACAGCACAATCAGCCCCAGCATTTT. Its translation: CASMGQHNQPQHF.

The CDR3 DNA is TGTGCCAGCAGCCGAGCGGGACAGGGGTACCATGGCTACACCTTC. This encodes CASSRAGQGYHGYTF. The V and J genes are TRBV27 and TRBJ1-2, with 10 nucleotides matching TRBD1. This CDR3 contains 15 residues. V was clipped by 6 bases and J by 6 bases; unmatched bases: 10. The germline V gene encodes CDR1 MNHEY and CDR2 SMNVEV (reference sequence).

The genes are TRBV15 and TRBJ1-3, with TRBD1 as a possible D gene (5 bases). The CDR3 is made up of 14 amino acids. Trimming stripped 8 bases from V and 0 bases from J, with 11 bases between. Germline V lookup: CDR1 LNHNV, CDR2 YYDKDF (reference sequence). CDR3 sequence reads: CATAGIFSGNTIYF. DNA for the CDR3: TGTGCCACCGCAGGGATTTTCTCTGGAAACACCATATATTTT.

V usage is TRBV28 and J usage is TRBJ2-3; 12 nucleotides line up with TRBD1. V dropped 1 base and J dropped 7; count of bases not matched to a gene: 9. In germline, CDR1 is MDHEN, CDR2 SYDVKM. The CDR3 totals 17 residues. In DNA form, the CDR3 reads TGTGCCAGCAGTTTATTTCCCGGGACAGGGGGCGCGAATACGCAGTATTTT. As protein: CASSLFPGTGGANTQYF.

This clone was seen only once. This chain joins TRBV6-5 and TRBJ2-3; TRBD2 matches 7 bases. The CDR3 spans 15 residues. CDR1 MNHEY and CDR2 SVGAGI come from the germline V gene. Trimming cost V 2 bases and J 3 bases; bases outside gene matches: 5. In DNA, the CDR3 is TGTGCCAGCAGTTACACCCGGGGGGATACAGATACGCAGTATTTT. It yields the protein CASSYTRGDTDTQYF.

The chain combines TRBV7-9 with TRBJ2-6; D possibly corresponds to TRBD1 (6 bases). The CDR3 runs to 16 residues. Germline V gene lookup returns CDR1 SEHNR and CDR2 FQNEAQ (reference sequence). Trimming removed 5 bases at V and 0 bases at J, with 11 bases between. This CDR3 reads CASSVGHNSGANVLTF. The CDR3 DNA sequence: TGTGCCAGCAGCGTGGGACATAACTCTGGGGCCAACGTCCTGACTTTC.

The chain combines TRBV7-9 with TRBJ1-1; TRBD1 is a possible D gene (6 bases). The CDR3 consists of 15 residues. Trimming removed 1 base from V and 4 bases from J, with 13 bases in between. Germline V lookup: CDR1 SEHNR, CDR2 FQNEAQ (reference sequence). CDR3 sequence (DNA): TGTGCCAGCAGCTTAGTTGGGGGCTCGCTCACTGAAGCTTTCTTT. Residues: CASSLVGGSLTEAFF. Drawing the rest from reference TRBV7-9 and TRBJ1-1, the complete variable domain is DTGVSQNPRHKITKRGQNVTFRCDPISEHNRLYWYRQTLGQGPEFLTYFQNEAQLEKSRLLSDRFSAERPKGSFSTLEIQRTEQGDSAMYLCASSLVGGSLTEAFFGQGTRLTVV.

The V and J genes are TRBV7-2 and TRBJ2-7, with 7 bases matching TRBD1. V gave up 1 base and J gave up 2 bases; unmatched junction bases: 8. Germline CDR1 is SGHTA and CDR2 is FQGNSA. The CDR3 is made up of 16 amino acids. CDR3: CASSLVFGTEAYEQYF. In DNA form, the CDR3 reads TGTGCCAGCAGCTTAGTCTTCGGGACAGAAGCCTACGAGCAGTACTTC.

V is TRBV5-6 and J is TRBJ2-1; 8 bases match TRBD1. Trimming at V came to 4 bases and at J to 7 bases, leaving 4 bases not matched to a gene. From germline, CDR1 is SGHDT and CDR2 YYEEEE. The CDR3 is made up of 13 amino acids. The CDR3 reads CASSRTGRNEQFF. Here the CDR3 DNA reads TGTGCCAGCAGCCGGACAGGGAGAAATGAGCAGTTCTTC.

This sequence joins TRBV4-2 and TRBJ2-3; 10 nucleotides match TRBD2. The CDR3 spans 18 residues. Germline assignment: CDR1 LGHNA and CDR2 YNFKEQ. The junction had 12 bases not matched to a gene; V was cut back by 1 base and J by 5 bases. The CDR3 here is CASSQALREAGGRDTQYF. Written as DNA, the CDR3 is TGTGCCAGCAGCCAAGCCCTCCGGGAAGCGGGGGGGCGAGATACGCAGTATTTT.

V usage is TRBV6-1 and J usage is TRBJ2-7; D gene unclear. The CDR3 sequence is 11 residues long. Trimming took 7 bases from V and 4 from J, leaving 8 bases between them. Germline V lookup: CDR1 MNHNS, CDR2 SASEGT. Here the CDR3 reads CASTTLYEQYF. The CDR3 nucleotides read TGTGCCAGCACTACGCTATACGAGCAGTACTTC.

This chain connects TRBV9 to TRBJ2-3; 9 bases fit TRBD2. V lost 3 bases, J lost 6 bases, and 14 bases stayed unmatched. The CDR3 runs to 17 residues. The germline V gene has CDR1 SGDLS and CDR2 YYNGEE. The CDR3 region is CASSEGLGGGGKDTQYF. DNA of the CDR3: TGTGCCAGCAGCGAGGGCCTGGGCGGGGGGGGGAAGGATACGCAGTATTTT.

The chain combines TRBV18 with TRBJ1-2; D may be TRBD1 (5 bases). Between the trimmed V and J ends, which lost 3 bases and 3 bases, there was a span of 23 bases. This CDR3 has 18 residues. Germline V CDR1 and CDR2: KGHSH, LQKENI. The CDR3 DNA follows: TGTGCCAGCTCACCGCTGCGGGGCCCAAAGGGACCTTACTATGGCTACACCTTC. As protein: CASSPLRGPKGPYYGYTF.

This sequence joins TRBV28 and TRBJ2-1; possibly TRBD2 for D (5 bases). With 2 bases removed from V and 10 bases from J, the gap between germline ends came to 12 bases. Germline lookup yields CDR1 MDHEN and CDR2 SYDVKM. The CDR3 totals 13 residues. CDR3: CASSLEGRREQFF. For the CDR3, the DNA is TGTGCCAGCAGTTTAGAGGGTCGGCGGGAGCAGTTCTTC.

J is TRBJ1-3 and V is TRBV9; the D gene is possibly TRBD1 (5 bases). V lost 0 bases to trimming and J lost 0 bases, with 10 bases between them. There are 16 residues in the CDR3. The germline gives CDR1 SGDLS, CDR2 YYNGEE. Written as DNA, the CDR3 is TGTGCCAGCAGCGTAGCTGGGCAGGGCTCTGGAAACACCATATATTTT. It encodes CASSVAGQGSGNTIYF.

The chain is built from TRBV5-1 and TRBJ1-1; the D gene is possibly TRBD1 (5 bases). Trimming shortened V by 6 bases and J by 0 bases, and 18 bases separated the two germline ends. The CDR3 contains 16 residues. In germline, CDR1 is SGHRS, CDR2 YFSETQ. The CDR3 DNA is TGCGCCAGCACCCGGGGGGGTCGCAGTGTGAACACTGAAGCTTTCTTT. It encodes CASTRGGRSVNTEAFF.

The V and J genes are TRBV6-1 and TRBJ2-7; 10 bases line up with TRBD1. The germline V gene has CDR1 MNHNS and CDR2 SASEGT. The V and J ends lost 3 bases and 2 bases, in that order; junction bases with no gene match: 10. This CDR3 contains 17 residues. CDR3 sequence: CASSDLPGQGWPYEQYF. CDR3 in DNA: TGTGCCAGCAGTGACCTTCCGGGACAGGGGTGGCCCTACGAGCAGTACTTC.

The chain has TRBV6-1 and TRBJ1-2, with D uncertain. The CDR3 covers 14 residues. V was clipped by 3 bases and J by 1 base, with 9 bases between them. Germline CDR1 reads MNHNS; CDR2 reads SASEGT. The CDR3 loop reads CASSDVAGNYGYTF. DNA of the CDR3: TGTGCCAGCAGTGATGTGGCGGGTAACTATGGCTACACCTTC.

This clone was detected once. CDR3 in amino acids: CASSYSTAGVGEKLFF. In DNA form, the CDR3 reads TGTGCCAGCAGTTACTCCACCGCAGGCGTCGGTGAAAAACTGTTTTTT. The chain combines TRBV6-5 with TRBJ1-4; D is uncertain. There are 16 residues in the CDR3. Looked up from germline, CDR1 is MNHEY and CDR2 is SVGAGI. Trimming pared 0 bases from V and 7 bases from J, leaving 15 bases between.

The rearrangement links TRBV6-5 to TRBJ1-5, with 12 bases that match TRBD1. With 6 bases clipped from V and 7 bases from J, the junction kept 4 bases outside the gene matches. There are 14 residues in the CDR3. The germline CDR1 and CDR2 sequences are MNHEY and SVGAGI. In DNA form, the CDR3 reads TGTGCCAGCAGGGGACAGGGGGCGAAACAGCCCCAGCATTTT. Encoded protein: CASRGQGAKQPQHF.

V gene TRBV6-5 combines with J gene TRBJ1-2; no firm D call. The ends were cut back, 6 bases at V and 4 bases at J, with 15 bases in the middle. Germline V gene lookup returns CDR1 MNHEY and CDR2 SVGAGI. The CDR3 consists of 14 residues. The CDR3 loop is CASSPVRGSYGYTF. The DNA for the CDR3 is TGTGCCAGCAGCCCGGTCCGAGGCTCCTATGGCTACACCTTC.

This clone was counted only a few times. This rearrangement joins TRBV5-1 to TRBJ2-5, with no clear D. This CDR3 spans 13 amino acids. Germline CDR1 and CDR2: SGHRS and YFSETQ. V lost 1 base, J lost 3 bases, and 7 bases lay in between. In DNA, the CDR3 is TGCGCCAGCAGCTTGCTAGTCAAAGAGACCCAGTACTTC. This encodes CASSLLVKETQYF.

The genes are TRBV28 and TRBJ1-2; possible D gene TRBD1, 6 bases. In germline, CDR1 is MDHEN, CDR2 SYDVKM. The CDR3 runs to 14 residues. V dropped 7 bases and J dropped 2 bases, with 14 bases sitting between them. As DNA, the CDR3 is TGTGCCAGCACCCGGGGAGGGGGGAACTATGGCTACACCTTC. This gives the protein CASTRGGGNYGYTF.